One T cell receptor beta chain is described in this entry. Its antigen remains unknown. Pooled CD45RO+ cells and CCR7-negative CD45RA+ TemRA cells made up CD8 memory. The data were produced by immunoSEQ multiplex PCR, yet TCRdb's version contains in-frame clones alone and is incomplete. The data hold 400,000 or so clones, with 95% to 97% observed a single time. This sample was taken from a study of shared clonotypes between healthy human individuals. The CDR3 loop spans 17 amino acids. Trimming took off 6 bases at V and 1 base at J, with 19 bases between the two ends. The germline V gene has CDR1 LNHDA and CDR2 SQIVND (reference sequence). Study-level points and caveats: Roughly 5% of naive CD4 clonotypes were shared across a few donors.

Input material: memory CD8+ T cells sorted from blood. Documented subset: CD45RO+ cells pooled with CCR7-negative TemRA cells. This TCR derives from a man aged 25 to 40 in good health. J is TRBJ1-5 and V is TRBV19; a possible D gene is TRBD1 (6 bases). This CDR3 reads CASRAGETFRSNQPQHF. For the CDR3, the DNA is TGTGCCAGTAGGGCAGGGGAGACCTTTAGGAGCAATCAGCCCCAGCATTTT.